What follows are 5 T cell receptor beta chains derived from one specimen sequenced in a study of shared clonotypes between healthy human individuals. Only in-frame clones appear in the TCRdb table, and some are missing; sequencing was by immunoSEQ multiplex PCR. The sample has about 1.1 million clones; 70% to 80% are singletons. Sequenced sample: memory CD4+ T cells from PBMCs. Specified subset: CD45RA-negative fraction. These receptors originate from a man younger than 30 in good health. Some clones in this sample may be carry-over from other donors' samples.

The CDR3 bases are TGTGCCACCCCATTGGACTCTTTCCGGCGCGGCGGGTGCGAGCAGTACTTC. Its protein is CATPLDSFRRGGCEQYF. The gene calls are TRBV19 and TRBJ2-7, with D tentatively TRBD2 (5 bases). The V gene's germline CDR1 is LNHDA and CDR2 SQIVND (reference sequence). V was shortened by 10 bases and J by 6 bases, with 31 bases between the two germline ends. CDR3 length: 17 amino acids.

The chain couples TRBV7-3 to TRBJ1-3; 10 bases agree with TRBD1. This CDR3 is 13 amino acids long. V gave up 5 bases and J gave up 7 bases; unmatched junction bases: 2. The germline V gene has CDR1 SGHTA and CDR2 FQGTGA. CDR3 nucleotides: TGTGCCAGCAGCGTGGGACAGGGGAACACCATATATTTT. It codes for CASSVGQGNTIYF.

In regard to this clone: The sample holds other DNA sequences that translate to the same CDR3. The chain recombines TRBV7-2 with TRBJ2-5; the match to TRBD1 covers 11 bases. This CDR3 has 16 residues. CDR1 is SGHTA and CDR2 is FQGNSA in the germline V gene. Trimming cost V 0 bases and J 2 bases; bases outside gene matches: 2. The CDR3 loop reads CASSLAGTGGQETQYF. CDR3 nucleotides: TGTGCCAGCAGCTTAGCCGGGACAGGGGGACAAGAGACCCAGTACTTC.

The rearrangement links TRBV9 to TRBJ2-5, with 7 nucleotides matching TRBD2. Germline values: CDR1 SGDLS, CDR2 YYNGEE. The V segment lost 4 bases and the J segment 4 bases; nucleotides outside the gene matches: 7. The CDR3 loop spans 14 amino acids. The DNA of the CDR3 is TGTGCCAGCAGCCTCAGGGAGGGGCCAGAGACCCAGTACTTC. Residues: CASSLREGPETQYF.

A few counts support this clone. The CDR3 protein is CASSTPTASSRDTQYF. The CDR3 coding sequence is TGTGCCAGCAGTACACCGACAGCCTCAAGTCGAGATACGCAGTATTTT. The gene calls are TRBV28 and TRBJ2-3, with a tentative D call TRBD1 (5 bases). From germline, CDR1 is MDHEN and CDR2 SYDVKM. Trimming pared 5 bases from V and 5 bases from J, leaving 20 bases between. This CDR3 contains 16 residues.